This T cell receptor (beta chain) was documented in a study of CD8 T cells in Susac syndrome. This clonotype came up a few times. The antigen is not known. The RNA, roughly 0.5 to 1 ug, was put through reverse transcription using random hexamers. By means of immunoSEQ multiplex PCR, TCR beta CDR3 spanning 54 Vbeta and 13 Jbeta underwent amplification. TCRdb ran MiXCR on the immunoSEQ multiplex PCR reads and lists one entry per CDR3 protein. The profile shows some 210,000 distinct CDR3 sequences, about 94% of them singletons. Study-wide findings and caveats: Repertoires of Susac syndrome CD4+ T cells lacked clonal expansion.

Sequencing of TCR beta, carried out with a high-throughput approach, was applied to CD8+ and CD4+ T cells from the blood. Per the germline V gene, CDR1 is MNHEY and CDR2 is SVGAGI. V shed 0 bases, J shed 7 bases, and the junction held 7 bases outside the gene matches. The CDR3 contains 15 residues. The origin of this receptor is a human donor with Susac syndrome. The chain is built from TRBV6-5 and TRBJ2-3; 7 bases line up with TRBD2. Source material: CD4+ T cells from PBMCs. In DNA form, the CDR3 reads TGTGCCAGCAGTTACTCCAGACTAGCAGGTCATACGCAGTATTTT. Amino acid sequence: CASSYSRLAGHTQYF.